This T cell receptor beta chain was captured by sequencing in a study of T cell repertoires in cytomegalovirus infection (dated by TCRdb to between 2018 and 2021). Regarding the study in general: Because public TCR beta signatures pointed to carriage of CMV infection together with the matching HLA type, the HLA type of each donor mattered for the analysis. What the research found in general, with its limitations: The ex vivo response was dominated by HLA-C-restricted CMV-specific TCR beta clonotypes, which also provided the single most frequent clonotype in two of eight donors. In both this cohort and an independent cohort of a few hundred donors, the cumulative frequency of public TCR beta family members distinguished carriers of CMV infection plus the relevant HLA type.

For CDR1 and CDR2, the germline V gene lists MNHNS and SASEGT. Taken from cysteine to phenylalanine, the CDR3 has 11 residues. Only the CDR3 DNA stays, 33 bases, in frame from base 1. V is cut by 11 bases and J by 8 bases, and the space between the germline ends is 15 bases. This clonotype was found a few times. Its recognized antigen is unknown. Qualities for individual bases were not recorded, and no much larger clone is one base off. This sample was sequenced with an Illumina HiSeq 1500. TCRdb's own reprocessing of the public reads used fastp at Q25 and MiXCR and kept productive beta chains. A single entry per CDR3 protein holds the most common genes and DNA from its merged rows. Here the sample has approximately 700,000 distinct CDR3 sequences; under 40% occur a single time. Jointly, the top ten make up around 2.8% of the sample.

The sequencing input was PBMCs. The chain couples TRBV6-1 to TRBJ1-2; no D gene call is confident. This clonotype was sampled from a human donor in good health (CMV status not recorded). Some clones in this sample may be carry-over from other donors' samples. The CDR3 region: CAVVRGWGYTF. The DNA is as follows: TGTGCCGTCGTGCGGGGTTGGGGCTACACCTTC.